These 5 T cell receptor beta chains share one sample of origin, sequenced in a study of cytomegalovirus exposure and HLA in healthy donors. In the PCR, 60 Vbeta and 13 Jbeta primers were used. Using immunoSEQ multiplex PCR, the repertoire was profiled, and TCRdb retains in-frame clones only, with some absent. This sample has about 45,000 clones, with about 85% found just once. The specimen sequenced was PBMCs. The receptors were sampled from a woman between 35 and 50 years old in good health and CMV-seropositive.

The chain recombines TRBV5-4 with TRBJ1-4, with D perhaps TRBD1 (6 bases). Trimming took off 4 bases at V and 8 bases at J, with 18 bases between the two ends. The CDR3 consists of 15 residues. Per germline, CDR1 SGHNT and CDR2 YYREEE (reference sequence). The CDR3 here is CASSIPGQGTEKLFF. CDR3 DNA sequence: TGTGCCAGCAGCATCCCGGGACAAGGTACCGAAAAACTGTTTTTT.

CDR3 nucleotides: TGTGCCAGTACCCCGGACAGGGTGAACACCGGGGAGCTGTTTTTT. This sequence encodes CASTPDRVNTGELFF. The chain links TRBV19 to TRBJ2-2; 8 bases are shared with TRBD1. The CDR3 sequence is 15 residues long. The germline V gene has CDR1 LNHDA and CDR2 SQIVND (reference sequence). V lost 7 bases to trimming and J lost 1 base; unmatched junction nucleotides: 5. The variable domain in full, completed from reference TRBV19 and TRBJ2-2, reads DGGITQSPKYLFRKEGQNVTLSCEQNLNHDAMYWYRQDPGQGLRLIYYSQIVNDFQKGDIAEGYSVSREKKESFPLTVTSAQKNPTAFYLCASTPDRVNTGELFFGEGSRLTVL.

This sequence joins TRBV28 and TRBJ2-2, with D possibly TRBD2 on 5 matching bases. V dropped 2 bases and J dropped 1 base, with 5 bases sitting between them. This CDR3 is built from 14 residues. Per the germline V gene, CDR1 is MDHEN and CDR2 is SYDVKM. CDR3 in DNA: TGTGCCAGCAGTTTAGGGAGGAACACCGGGGAGCTGTTTTTT. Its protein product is CASSLGRNTGELFF.

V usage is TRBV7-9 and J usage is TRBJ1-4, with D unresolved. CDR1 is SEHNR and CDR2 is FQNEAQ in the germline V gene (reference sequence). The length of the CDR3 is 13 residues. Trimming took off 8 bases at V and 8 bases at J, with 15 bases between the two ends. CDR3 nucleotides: TGTGCCAGCTTTGACGTGGGAGGGGAAAAACTGTTTTTT. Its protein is CASFDVGGEKLFF.

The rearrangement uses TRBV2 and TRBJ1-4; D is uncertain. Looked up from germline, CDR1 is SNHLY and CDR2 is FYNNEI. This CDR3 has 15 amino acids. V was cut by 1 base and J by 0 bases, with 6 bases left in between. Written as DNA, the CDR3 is TGTGCCAGCAGTGAAGTCACTGCAACTAATGAAAAACTGTTTTTT. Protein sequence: CASSEVTATNEKLFF.